The rows below give T cell receptor beta chains drawn from one sample of a study of blood T cell repertoires in COVID-19. Data came from immunoSEQ multiplex PCR; TCRdb stores just in-frame clones and leaves some out. The sample has tens of thousands of clones, around four fifths seen once. Sequencing was done on a sample of peripheral blood. These receptors were taken from a man aged 55 to 69 with acute or convalescent COVID-19. The CDR3 runs from the conserved cysteine through the conserved F or W. Each record gives: V gene, D gene, J gene, CDR3 DNA, CDR3 protein. D genes are given only for firm matches.

V gene: TRBV5-1; D gene: TRBD1; J gene: TRBJ2-7; CDR3 DNA: TGCGCCAGCAGCACCGGGACAGGGGCCTACGAGCAGTACTTC; CDR3 protein: CASSTGTGAYEQYF
V gene: TRBV4-1; D gene: NA; J gene: TRBJ2-1; CDR3 DNA: TGCGCCAGCAGTCGAGACAGGGACTTTAACAGGAATGAGCAGTTCTTC; CDR3 protein: CASSRDRDFNRNEQFF
V gene: TRBV30; D gene: NA; J gene: TRBJ1-3; CDR3 DNA: TGTGCCTGGAGTAGAGACAGGCCCTCTGGAAACACCATATATTTT; CDR3 protein: CAWSRDRPSGNTIYF
V gene: TRBV6-1; D gene: NA; J gene: TRBJ1-1; CDR3 DNA: TGTGCCAGCAGTGAAAAGGGGTGGACTGAAGCTTTCTTT; CDR3 protein: CASSEKGWTEAFF
V gene: TRBV9; D gene: TRBD1; J gene: TRBJ2-7; CDR3 DNA: TGTGCCAGCAGCAAGGGACAGGGGCGCTACGAGCAGTACTTC; CDR3 protein: CASSKGQGRYEQYF
V gene: TRBV19; D gene: TRBD1; J gene: TRBJ1-4; CDR3 DNA: TGTGCCAGTAGTAAGAAGGGGACAGGGAATGAAAAACTGTTTTTT; CDR3 protein: CASSKKGTGNEKLFF
V gene: TRBV5-8; D gene: TRBD2; J gene: TRBJ2-7; CDR3 DNA: TGTGCCAGCAGCCTACCGGGGGGTGTAACCTACGAGCAGTACTTC; CDR3 protein: CASSLPGGVTYEQYF
V gene: TRBV29-1; D gene: TRBD1; J gene: TRBJ1-6; CDR3 DNA: TGCAGCGTGATGACAGGGTCTATAGGGAATTCACCCCTCCACTTT; CDR3 protein: CSVMTGSIGNSPLHF
V gene: TRBV10-2; D gene: NA; J gene: TRBJ2-7; CDR3 DNA: TGCGCCAGCAAACTCGTCTACGAGCAGTACTTC; CDR3 protein: CASKLVYEQYF
V gene: TRBV4-2; D gene: NA; J gene: TRBJ2-1; CDR3 DNA: TGTGCCAGCAGCCAAGATCGCCGGGACAATGAGCAGTTCTTC; CDR3 protein: CASSQDRRDNEQFF